Shown below are 20 T cell receptor beta chains from a single sample sequenced in a study of blood T cell repertoires in COVID-19. TCRdb's copy holds only in-frame clones and misses some; the assay was immunoSEQ multiplex PCR. Seen here are more than 10,000 clones, 80% to 90% observed once, and the top ten hold 25% to 30%. Material: peripheral blood. The receptors were gathered from a human donor in a cohort sampled during active COVID-19.

In regard to this clone: At one of its ends the junction is not consistent with the germline gene, which may arise from a read error. The gene calls are TRBV7-2 and TRBJ2-1; D is perhaps TRBD1 (5 bases). Germline CDR1 is SGHTA and CDR2 is FQGNSA. The CDR3 contains 13 residues. The CDR3 sequence: CASSPPRADISIF. The CDR3 DNA reads as TGTGCCAGCAGCCCACCCCGCGCGGACATTTCGATCTTC.

This chain connects TRBV11-2 to TRBJ2-7; D uncertain. The V end lost 1 base, the J end lost 0 bases, and 13 bases lay between the germline ends. The CDR3 spans 16 residues. Germline values: CDR1 SGHAT, CDR2 FQNNGV. CDR3 protein: CASSLGRGMSSYEQYF. CDR3 sequence (DNA): TGTGCCAGCAGCTTAGGGAGAGGAATGAGCTCCTACGAGCAGTACTTC. The whole variable domain, remainder taken from reference TRBV11-2 and TRBJ2-7, is EAGVAQSPRYKIIEKRQSVAFWCNPISGHATLYWYQQILGQGPKLLIQFQNNGVVDDSQLPKDRFSAERLKGVDSTLKIQPAKLEDSAVYLCASSLGRGMSSYEQYFGPGTRLTVT.

The chain uses TRBV7-2 and TRBJ1-1; D unresolved. CDR1 SGHTA and CDR2 FQGNSA come from the germline V gene. The CDR3 has 11 amino acids. CDR3 nucleotide sequence: TGTGCAAGCGGTAGAGGCCTGGAGGCTTTCTTT. Translating it yields CASGRGLEAFF.

This chain connects TRBV7-3 to TRBJ2-3; 10 nucleotides align to TRBD2. This CDR3 comprises 16 residues. Trimming removed 5 bases from V and 3 bases from J; junction bases left unmatched: 8. Germline CDR1 and CDR2: SGHTA and FQGTGA. CDR3 coding DNA: TGTGCCAGCAGCCCTCTTTCTAGCGGGGGTACAGATACGCAGTATTTT. It yields the protein CASSPLSSGGTDTQYF.

This chain joins TRBV28 and TRBJ1-2; D is possibly TRBD1 (5 bases). Trimming took 7 bases from V and 8 from J, leaving 17 bases between them. Germline loops: CDR1 MDHEN, CDR2 SYDVKM. The CDR3 is 13 residues long. CDR3 sequence reads: CASNLPGLGGYTF. CDR3 DNA sequence: TGTGCCAGCAACCTCCCGGGACTGGGAGGCTACACCTTC.

The genes are TRBV13 and TRBJ2-3; 10 bases map to TRBD2. The CDR3 runs 16 residues. From germline, CDR1 is PRHDT and CDR2 FYEKMQ (reference sequence). V lost 5 bases and J lost 0; bases outside the gene matches: 5. The CDR3 region is CASSRAGGQSTDTQYF. CDR3 in DNA: TGTGCCAGCAGCAGAGCGGGGGGGCAGAGCACAGATACGCAGTATTTT. The full variable domain, in which reference TRBV13 and TRBJ2-3 provide the parts outside the CDR3, is AAGVIQSPRHLIKEKRETATLKCYPIPRHDTVYWYQQGPGQDPQFLISFYEKMQSDKGSIPDRFSAQQFSDYHSELNMSSLELGDSALYFCASSRAGGQSTDTQYFGPGTRLTVL.

The V gene is TRBV7-3, the J gene TRBJ2-3; 7 bases line up with TRBD2. Germline trimming cut 4 bases from V and 0 bases from J; bases unmatched to any gene: 4. The CDR3 covers 15 residues. The V gene's germline CDR1 is SGHTA and CDR2 FQGTGA. The CDR3 DNA follows: TGTGCCAGCAGCTCCCTAGCGGATAGCACAGATACGCAGTATTTT. Protein: CASSSLADSTDTQYF.

The chain uses TRBV6-2 or TRBV6-3 and TRBJ2-3; no firm D call. The CDR3 covers 11 residues. With 6 bases removed from V and 6 bases from J, the gap between germline ends came to 7 bases. Germline loops: CDR1 MNHEY, CDR2 SVGEGT. The CDR3 loop reads CASSPMDTQYF. CDR3 bases: TGTGCCAGCAGCCCCATGGATACGCAGTATTTT.

This chain joins TRBV25-1 and TRBJ2-2; D gene unclear. CDR1 MGHDK and CDR2 SYGVNS come from the germline V gene. The CDR3 length is 12 residues. Trimming removed 7 bases at V and 4 bases at J, with 7 bases between. Here the CDR3 reads CASTLGTGELFF. As DNA, the CDR3 is TGTGCCAGCACCCTCGGCACCGGGGAGCTGTTTTTT.

The chain uses TRBV7-9 and TRBJ2-3, with D maybe TRBD1 (5 bases). Per germline, CDR1 SEHNR and CDR2 FQNEAQ (reference sequence). There are 14 residues in the CDR3. V lost 2 bases to trimming and J lost 4 bases, with 10 bases between them. The CDR3 reads CASSLTGGADTQYF. Written as DNA, the CDR3 is TGTGCCAGCAGCTTAACAGGTGGCGCAGATACGCAGTATTTT.

The J gene is TRBJ1-5, the V gene TRBV10-2; 9 bases match TRBD1. Germline CDR1 WSHSY, CDR2 SAAADI. The CDR3 is 15 amino acids. Trimming removed 10 bases from V and 4 bases from J; junction bases left unmatched: 11. CDR3 region: CATSLGGQGNQPQHF. The CDR3 region has the DNA TGCGCCACCTCCCTGGGGGGACAGGGTAATCAGCCCCAGCATTTT.

The chain employs TRBV15 and TRBJ2-5; D may be TRBD2 (5 bases). CDR3 length: 14 residues. The V gene lost 5 bases and the J gene lost 7 bases, with 17 bases spanning the gap. CDR1 LNHNV and CDR2 YYDKDF come from the germline V gene (reference sequence). The CDR3: CATSRTTTSGTQYF. As DNA, the CDR3 is TGTGCCACCAGCCGGACGACTACCTCGGGGACCCAGTACTTC.

Written as DNA, the CDR3 is TGTGCCAGCAGTGATGGGCTTGGAAACACCATATATTTT. As protein: CASSDGLGNTIYF. The rearrangement joins TRBV6-1 to TRBJ1-3; D unclear. CDR1 and CDR2 (germline): MNHNS, SASEGT. Between the trimmed V and J ends, which lost 3 bases and 3 bases, there was a span of 6 bases. The CDR3 has 13 residues.

The chain uses TRBV7-2 and TRBJ2-1; TRBD1 is a possible D gene (6 bases). The ends were cut back, 6 bases at V and 4 bases at J, with 10 bases in the middle. This CDR3 region has 13 residues. The germline gives CDR1 SGHTA, CDR2 FQGNSA. The CDR3 DNA follows: TGTGCCAGCAGATTCGACAGGTACAATGAGCAGTTCTTC. As protein: CASRFDRYNEQFF.

The chain uses TRBV9 and TRBJ1-5; no clear D. This CDR3 comprises 13 residues. The V and J ends lost 1 base and 7 bases respectively, with 9 bases between them. Germline V gene sequence: CDR1 SGDLS, CDR2 YYNGEE. This CDR3 reads CASSVREYQPQHF. The CDR3 DNA follows: TGTGCCAGCAGCGTACGGGAGTACCAGCCCCAGCATTTT.

The V gene is TRBV7-2, the J gene TRBJ1-5; perhaps TRBD1 as D (6 bases). This CDR3 region has 16 residues. In germline, CDR1 is SGHTA, CDR2 FQGNSA. With 5 bases removed from V and 4 bases from J, the gap between germline ends came to 18 bases. The CDR3 spells CASSAGVQGRNQPQHF. In nucleotides, the CDR3 is TGTGCCAGCAGCGCCGGGGTACAGGGAAGAAATCAGCCCCAGCATTTT.

V and J are TRBV15 and TRBJ2-1; 8 bases fit TRBD2. V trimming: 0 bases; J trimming: 6 bases; junction bases outside the gene matches: 13. The length of the CDR3 is 18 residues. Germline V CDR1 and CDR2: LNHNV, YYDKDF (reference sequence). CDR3 DNA: TGTGCCACCAGCAGAGACTACATCCGGGGGGGACGTCGCAATGAGCAGTTCTTC. Protein product: CATSRDYIRGGRRNEQFF.

By frequency in the sample, this clone is large (0.1 to 1%). The chain employs TRBV7-2 and TRBJ2-7, with D unclear. CDR1 is SGHTA and CDR2 is FQGNSA in the germline V gene. V lost 2 bases to trimming and J lost 0 bases, with 11 bases between them. CDR3 length: 15 amino acids. The CDR3 bases are TGTGCCAGCAGCTTAACCTACCGAGACTCCTACGAGCAGTACTTC. Residues: CASSLTYRDSYEQYF.

The gene calls are TRBV4-1 and TRBJ1-2; D remains unclear. The germline CDR1 and CDR2 sequences are MGHRA and YSYEKL. V gave up 1 base and J gave up 6 bases, with 6 bases separating them. This CDR3 has 12 amino acids. CDR3 DNA: TGCGCCAGCAGCCAAGTTTCTCATGGCTACACCTTC. Its translation: CASSQVSHGYTF.

This clone came up once. V usage is TRBV19 and J usage is TRBJ2-7; 10 positions match TRBD1. The V and J ends lost 0 bases and 6 bases, in that order; junction bases with no gene match: 5. CDR3 length: 15 amino acids. Germline V lookup: CDR1 LNHDA, CDR2 SQIVND (reference sequence). CDR3 region: CASSIEGTGAGEQYF. Here the CDR3 DNA reads TGTGCCAGTAGTATAGAGGGGACAGGGGCCGGCGAGCAGTACTTC. The variable domain in full, completed from reference TRBV19 and TRBJ2-7, reads DGGITQSPKYLFRKEGQNVTLSCEQNLNHDAMYWYRQDPGQGLRLIYYSQIVNDFQKGDIAEGYSVSREKKESFPLTVTSAQKNPTAFYLCASSIEGTGAGEQYFGPGTRLTVT.